One and the same sample provided the 27 T cell receptor beta chains below, sequenced in a study of CD8 T cells in ankylosing spondylitis. TCRdb processed the 5' RACE reads anew with MiXCR; each CDR3 protein has one entry. The repertoire consists of around 210,000 distinct CDR3 sequences, with roughly 8% occurring once and the leading ten covering approximately 4.8%. Sequencing was carried out using blood, either unsorted or a sorted T cell fraction (not recorded which). The receptors derive from a female donor with ankylosing spondylitis or in good health (not recorded which).

This clonotype was observed at least ten times. V gene TRBV2 combines with J gene TRBJ2-5; tentatively, D is TRBD1 or TRBD2 (5 bases each). The CDR3 spans 13 residues. The germline V gene has CDR1 SNHLY and CDR2 FYNNEI. Between the trimmed V and J ends, which lost 3 bases and 5 bases, there was a span of 10 bases. CDR3 protein: CASSEGTMETQYF. The CDR3 DNA follows: TGTGCCAGCAGTGAGGGGACGATGGAGACCCAGTACTTC.

The chain joins TRBV7-2 to TRBJ2-7; 12 positions match TRBD2. The germline CDR1 and CDR2 sequences are SGHTA and FQGNSA. This CDR3 is built from 16 residues. V shed 4 bases and J 6 bases; nucleotides not matched to a gene: 10. The CDR3 sequence: CASSSTTSGRRAEQYF. DNA of the CDR3: TGTGCCAGCAGCTCCACGACTAGCGGGAGAAGGGCCGAGCAGTACTTC.

The chain has TRBV27 and TRBJ2-1; TRBD2 matches at 8 bases. Trimming removed 5 bases from V and 10 bases from J; junction bases left unmatched: 7. This CDR3 comprises 13 residues. The germline V gene has CDR1 MNHEY and CDR2 SMNVEV (reference sequence). The CDR3 coding sequence is TGTGCCAGCAGTGAGACTAGCGTCATGGAGCAGTTCTTC. This gives the protein CASSETSVMEQFF.

This clonotype was seen many times. V and J are TRBV18 and TRBJ2-5, with 7 bases aligning to TRBD1. The CDR3 runs 13 residues. V was pared by 5 bases and J by 5 bases, with 5 bases of the junction left unmatched. CDR1 and CDR2 (germline): KGHSH, LQKENI. The CDR3 region is CASSRDSVETQYF. CDR3 in DNA: TGTGCCAGCTCAAGGGACAGTGTGGAGACCCAGTACTTC.

This clonotype was recorded at least ten times. V usage is TRBV6-1 and J usage is TRBJ2-1; D not certain. Germline V gene sequence: CDR1 MNHNS, CDR2 SASEGT. The V gene lost 7 bases and the J gene lost 5 bases, with 9 bases spanning the gap. This CDR3 contains 12 residues. This chain's CDR3 is CASTLVNNEQFF. The CDR3 region has the DNA TGTGCCAGCACCTTGGTAAACAATGAGCAGTTCTTC.

This clonotype was seen ten or more times. The genes are TRBV7-2 and TRBJ1-2, with D uncertain. The CDR3 sequence is 12 residues long. Deletions cut 1 base from V and 7 bases from J, with 7 bases between. Germline values: CDR1 SGHTA, CDR2 FQGNSA. The CDR3 sequence is CASSLVAGGYTF. CDR3 coding DNA: TGTGCCAGCAGCTTAGTGGCAGGTGGCTACACCTTC.

This chain connects TRBV29-1 to TRBJ2-2; 9 bases match TRBD1. Germline V lookup: CDR1 SQVTM, CDR2 ANQGSEA. The CDR3 length is 13 residues. V was pared by 7 bases and J by 5 bases, with 5 bases of the junction left unmatched. CDR3 DNA sequence: TGCAGCGGGGGGACAGGGAGGACCGGGGAGCTGTTTTTT. Translated, it gives CSGGTGRTGELFF.

This clonotype appeared many times. The chain is built from TRBV15 and TRBJ2-7; D is possibly TRBD2 (5 bases). Trimming left V 2 bases short and J 2 bases short, with 7 bases between. The CDR3 runs 13 residues. CDR1 LNHNV and CDR2 YYDKDF come from the germline V gene (reference sequence). The CDR3 is CATSRFGTYEQYF. DNA of the CDR3: TGTGCCACCAGCAGATTCGGGACCTACGAGCAGTACTTC.

In its sample, this clonotype was seen many times. The rearrangement links TRBV5-4 to TRBJ2-7, with 12 bases matching TRBD2. V trimming: 2 bases; J trimming: 6 bases; junction bases outside the gene matches: 24. From germline, CDR1 is SGHNT and CDR2 YYREEE (reference sequence). The CDR3 is made up of 21 amino acids. CDR3: CASSFGSSTSGSFPPLSEQYF. The CDR3 region has the DNA TGTGCCAGCAGCTTCGGGTCCTCGACTAGCGGGAGCTTCCCCCCGCTTTCCGAGCAGTACTTC.

V is TRBV12-3 or TRBV12-4 and J is TRBJ2-7; D not certain. V was shortened by 4 bases and J by 1 base, with 11 bases between the two germline ends. The CDR3 is 14 residues long. The CDR3 bases are TGTGCCAGCAGTTACGCAGAGGCATCCTACGAGCAGTACTTC. Protein sequence: CASSYAEASYEQYF.

This clonotype was counted at least ten times. The chain employs TRBV12-3 or TRBV12-4 and TRBJ1-2; D remains ambiguous. V lost 2 bases and J 0 bases, leaving 7 bases between the germline ends. This CDR3 has 14 residues. The CDR3 nucleotides are TGTGCCAGCAGTTTACAGATTGCTAACTATGGCTACACCTTC. It specifies CASSLQIANYGYTF.

The sample holds many counts of this clonotype. The J gene is TRBJ2-3, the V gene TRBV29-1; the D gene is possibly TRBD2 (6 bases). V shed 0 bases and J shed 6 bases, with 13 bases lying between them. The germline gives CDR1 SQVTM, CDR2 ANQGSEA. The CDR3 is 14 residues long. The CDR3 here is CSVEDRAGGDTQYF. CDR3 nucleotides: TGCAGCGTTGAAGATCGGGCTGGGGGGGATACGCAGTATTTT.

This clonotype was recorded many times. V is TRBV4-3 and J is TRBJ2-2, with D possibly TRBD1 on 5 matching bases. V shed 0 bases and J shed 7 bases, with 9 bases lying between them. The germline CDR1 and CDR2 sequences are LGHNA and YSLEER. The CDR3 length is 14 residues. The CDR3, as DNA: TGCGCCAGCAGCCAAGATCCCGGACACGGGGAGCTGTTTTTT. Translating gives CASSQDPGHGELFF.

This clonotype has a count of ten or more. V is TRBV12-3 or TRBV12-4 and J is TRBJ2-1, with no clear D. CDR3 length: 13 residues. Trimming removed 5 bases at V and 7 bases at J, with 12 bases between. The CDR3 loop is CASSPQGSNEQFF. The CDR3 bases are TGTGCCAGCAGTCCACAAGGGTCTAATGAGCAGTTCTTC.

As to this clonotype: A much more abundant neighbour one base away suggests this may be a read error. The chain has TRBV4-3 and TRBJ1-2; 10 bases are a match to TRBD1. The germline V gene encodes CDR1 LGHNA and CDR2 YSLEER. CDR3 length: 15 amino acids. V lost 5 bases and J lost 4; bases outside the gene matches: 7. The CDR3: CASSSGQGTIYGYTF. As DNA, the CDR3 is TGCGCCAGCAGCTCGGGACAGGGGACGATCTATGGCTACACCTTC.

The J gene is TRBJ2-2, the V gene TRBV20-1, with D maybe TRBD1 (6 bases). The CDR3 has 14 residues. V was pared by 6 bases and J by 1 base, with 12 bases between. CDR1 is DFQATT, CDR2 SNEGSKA, per germline (reference sequence). Here the CDR3 reads CSAVQGMNTGELFF. CDR3 DNA sequence: TGCAGTGCCGTGCAGGGGATGAACACCGGGGAGCTGTTTTTT.

In this sample, this clonotype turned up many times. V gene TRBV12-3 or TRBV12-4 combines with J gene TRBJ1-5; no firm D call. The V end lost 1 base, the J end lost 5 bases, and 6 bases lay between the germline ends. The CDR3 covers 13 residues. The DNA of the CDR3 is TGTGCCAGCAGTTTAGGGCCTCATCAGCCCCAGCATTTT. Translation: CASSLGPHQPQHF.

This clonotype was detected many times. CDR3 sequence reads: CASSARAADGYTF. The CDR3 DNA reads TGTGCCAGCAGCGCTCGGGCAGCTGATGGCTACACCTTC. The chain has TRBV5-6 and TRBJ1-2; D not resolved. CDR1 is SGHDT, CDR2 YYEEEE, per germline. This CDR3 comprises 13 residues. Trimming removed 4 bases at V and 6 bases at J, with 13 bases between.

The chain is built from TRBV4-2 and TRBJ1-5; 7 positions agree with TRBD1. J gave up 5 bases and V 0 bases, and 4 bases lay outside the gene matches. The CDR3 runs to 15 residues. Germline V lookup: CDR1 LGHNA, CDR2 YNFKEQ. The CDR3 loop is CASSQERTGHQPQHF. Written as DNA, the CDR3 is TGTGCCAGCAGCCAAGAAAGGACAGGCCATCAGCCCCAGCATTTT.

V is TRBV29-1 and J is TRBJ2-1; D is perhaps TRBD1 (5 bases). CDR3 length: 14 residues. The germline CDR1 and CDR2 sequences are SQVTM and ANQGSEA. V lost 4 bases, J lost 6 bases, and 16 bases lay in between. The CDR3 DNA is TGCAGCGTTGTGGCACAGATAGGGGTCAATGAGCAGTTCTTC. This sequence encodes CSVVAQIGVNEQFF.

A note on this clonotype: Given a much more abundant clone one base away, this may be a read error. The V call is TRBV6-1, the J call TRBJ1-1; TRBD1 might be the D (5 bases). The CDR3 loop spans 13 amino acids. Germline-derived CDR1 and CDR2 are MNHNS and SASEGT. This chain's CDR3 is CTSSPGWRAEAFF. The CDR3 DNA reads TGTACCAGCAGTCCAGGGTGGCGGGCTGAAGCTTTCTTT.

This clonotype appeared many times. This rearrangement joins TRBV25-1 to TRBJ2-1; D call uncertain. The CDR3 has 15 residues. CDR1 is MGHDK, CDR2 SYGVNS, per germline. Deletions cut 3 bases from V and 8 bases from J, with 17 bases between. This chain's CDR3 is CASSEKTHSRDEQFF. The CDR3 nucleotides are TGTGCCAGCAGTGAGAAGACCCACAGTAGGGATGAGCAGTTCTTC.

This clonotype was detected many times. The rearrangement joins TRBV12-3 or TRBV12-4 to TRBJ1-2; D is possibly TRBD1 (6 bases). V lost 6 bases, J lost 8 bases, and 10 bases lay in between. The CDR3 is 11 residues long. The CDR3 here is CASSLRGGYTF. The DNA of the CDR3 is TGTGCCAGCAGCCTCAGGGGAGGCTACACCTTC.

Ten or more counts support this clonotype. The chain combines TRBV6-1 with TRBJ2-7; the D gene is possibly TRBD2 (6 bases). From germline, CDR1 is MNHNS and CDR2 SASEGT. The ends were cut back, 5 bases at V and 1 base at J, with 12 bases in the middle. This CDR3 region has 14 residues. The CDR3 region has the DNA TGTGCCAGCAGTCAGCAGACTAGGTCCTACGAGCAGTACTTC. Encoded protein: CASSQQTRSYEQYF.

At least ten counts were recorded for this clonotype. V is TRBV5-4 and J is TRBJ2-3; 13 positions match TRBD2. Germline CDR1 and CDR2: SGHNT and YYREEE (reference sequence). V shed 4 bases, J shed 5 bases, and the junction held 4 bases outside the gene matches. This CDR3 has 15 amino acids. The CDR3 bases are TGTGCCAGCAGCGGACTAGCGGGAGCAGTAGATACGCAGTATTTT. The encoded protein is CASSGLAGAVDTQYF.

The chain uses TRBV7-8 and TRBJ2-1, with TRBD2 matching 11 bases. Germline assignment: CDR1 SGHVS and CDR2 FQNEAQ. J gave up 5 bases and V 5 bases, and 8 bases lay outside the gene matches. This CDR3 comprises 16 residues. CDR3 amino acids: CASSPFEGLADNEQFF. For the CDR3, the DNA is TGTGCCAGCAGCCCGTTCGAGGGACTAGCGGACAATGAGCAGTTCTTC.

This clonotype was observed many times. This chain links TRBV12-3 or TRBV12-4 with TRBJ1-4; D gene uncertain. This CDR3 has 13 amino acids. V gave up 4 bases and J gave up 6 bases, with 9 bases separating them. The CDR3 DNA reads as TGTGCCAGCAGTTCCAAGGGCTATGAAAAACTGTTTTTT. It specifies CASSSKGYEKLFF.